This entry concerns a single T cell receptor (beta chain). Mismatch with germline at one junction end may stem from a read error. Clones were sequenced by immunoSEQ multiplex PCR, and TCRdb holds only the in-frame ones, with some missing. This sample has some 89,000 clones; 89% occur once, and the top ten carry 2% to 3%. The CDR3 is 14 residues long. Germline values: CDR1 SNHLY, CDR2 FYNNEI. This sample was included in a study of blood T cell repertoires in COVID-19. The J gene is TRBJ2-2, the V gene TRBV2; 8 positions agree with TRBD1. The receptor was isolated from a man aged 45-65 years with acute or convalescent COVID-19. Sequenced: peripheral blood. The CDR3 region has the DNA TGTGCCAGCAGTAGCCAGGGGGCAGCCGGGGAGCCGTTTTTT. Translated, it gives CASSSQGAAGEPFF.